This T cell receptor beta chain came from a study of T cell responses to AZD1222 COVID-19 vaccine. Findings and limits, study-wide: Repertoire collection took place solely once the T cell response had peaked.

Clones were read by immunoSEQ multiplex PCR, and TCRdb kept only the in-frame ones, dropping some. The table includes about 130,000 clones, more than 70% detected once. V lost 3 bases and J lost 4, with 16 bases in between. The germline CDR1 and CDR2 sequences are SGDLS and YYNGEE. The CDR3 runs 15 residues. Worth noting for this clone: Its target is not known.

The chain is built from TRBV9 and TRBJ1-2; a weak D match, TRBD1 (6 bases). The material sequenced was peripheral blood, taken on day 0 of AZD1222 vaccination. The TCR sequence derives from an adult in good health. CDR3 in amino acids: CASSGLRGRPYGYTF. In nucleotides, the CDR3 is TGTGCCAGCAGCGGCTTGCGGGGGCGCCCCTATGGCTACACCTTC.